The T cell receptor beta chain described here comes from a study of cytotoxic CD8 clonotypes in ibrutinib-treated CLL. Looking at the study overall: Patients attained some 24 partial and 2 complete responses; at median approximately 68 months, roughly 15 remained remitted while about twelve progressed.

The table came from immunoSEQ multiplex PCR; TCRdb's copy has only in-frame clones and leaves some out. In the table there are approximately 30,000 clones, 57% of which are singletons. This CDR3 is 14 amino acids long. Germline V gene lookup returns CDR1 SGHNT and CDR2 YENEEA. V was trimmed by 1 base and J by 5 bases, leaving 8 bases between them. The clonotype originates from a human donor with chronic lymphocytic leukemia. The material sequenced was PBMCs, taken before ibrutinib treatment. The V gene is TRBV11-3, the J gene TRBJ2-2; no clear D gene. The DNA of the CDR3 is TGTGCCAGCAGCTTAGCGTTCCGGACCGGGGAGCTGTTTTTT. Its translation is CASSLAFRTGELFF.